Included here is one T cell receptor beta chain sequence, with context. This entry comes from a study of blood T cell repertoires in COVID-19. Study as a whole: Whether acute or convalescent, the COVID-19 samples came from the United States, Italy and Spain. Sources were T cells, B-cell-depleted T cells, or PBMCs; the material itself was cDNA or gDNA.

In the authors' methods: Reference gene primer amplification gave nucleated cell count estimates. The protocol was immunoSEQ multiplex PCR, while the TCRdb copy is restricted to in-frame clones and leaves out a portion. The DNA gave D and trimming, while V, J and clone size come from that table. The sample yields 160,000 or so clones, around 92% seen once. The length of the CDR3 is 13 residues. Germline lookup yields CDR1 SGHAT and CDR2 FQNNGV. V was trimmed by 3 bases and J by 6 bases, leaving 9 bases between them. The clonotype was recovered from a man aged 55-75 years with acute or convalescent COVID-19. The chain has TRBV11-2 and TRBJ2-1; maybe TRBD2 (6 bases). The sample comprised peripheral blood. This chain's CDR3 is CASSFDGSNEQFF. The CDR3 DNA reads TGTGCCAGCAGCTTCGACGGGAGCAATGAGCAGTTCTTC.